These 5 T cell receptor beta chains share one sample of origin, sequenced in a study of CD8 T cells in Susac syndrome (dated by TCRdb to about 2019). Library construction relied on the immunoSEQ multiplex PCR assay. RNA was extracted using the RNeasy kit, and about 0.45 to 1 ug of the RNA was reverse transcribed with random hexamers. Starting from the raw public reads, TCRdb applied fastp trimming at Q25, assembled clones with MiXCR and retained in-frame beta chains. Identical CDR3 proteins give one entry, which carries the most common genes and DNA. The sample table holds 250,000 to 300,000 distinct CDR3 sequences, of which approximately 90% were seen once. 0.18% of the sample rests with the top ten. The specimen was CD8+ T cells from PBMCs. Receptor source: a human donor with multiple sclerosis.

The CDR3 protein is CASSSVPVYEQYF. In DNA, the CDR3 is TGTGCCAGCAGCTCGGTCCCGGTCTACGAGCAGTACTTC. The chain employs TRBV7-8 and TRBJ2-7; D unresolved. Germline V gives CDR1 SGHVS, CDR2 FQNEAQ. The V and J ends lost 4 bases and 3 bases respectively, with 10 bases between them. This CDR3 is built from 13 residues.

The chain carries TRBV12-3 or TRBV12-4 and TRBJ1-4; no definite D call. This CDR3 is built from 13 residues. V was trimmed by 6 bases and J by 0 bases, leaving 5 bases between them. DNA for the CDR3: TGTGCCAGCAGCCGATCAACTAATGAAAAACTGTTTTTT. It codes for CASSRSTNEKLFF.

The chain uses TRBV29-1 and TRBJ2-7, with D possibly being TRBD2 (7 bases). Trimming removed 5 bases at V and 7 bases at J, with 12 bases between. Germline V gives CDR1 SQVTM, CDR2 ANQGSEA. CDR3 length equals 11 residues. The CDR3 DNA reads TGCAGCGTTAGGGGGGGGCAGGAGCAGTACTTC. Protein sequence: CSVRGGQEQYF.

The chain couples TRBV2 to TRBJ2-2; D remains unclear. Trimming took off 3 bases at V and 4 bases at J, with 9 bases between the two ends. CDR1 is SNHLY and CDR2 is FYNNEI in the germline V gene. The length of the CDR3 is 14 residues. CDR3 amino acids: CASSEGWGTGELFF. CDR3 nucleotide sequence: TGTGCCAGCAGTGAGGGTTGGGGCACCGGGGAGCTGTTTTTT.

The chain couples TRBV14 to TRBJ2-7; a weak D match, TRBD2 (5 bases). Germline V gene data show CDR1 as SGHDN and CDR2 as FVKESK. The CDR3 is 15 amino acids. V was trimmed by 2 bases and J by 4 bases, leaving 15 bases between them. CDR3 amino acids: CASSQYEGYLYEQYF. CDR3 sequence (DNA): TGTGCCAGCAGCCAATATGAGGGCTACCTGTACGAGCAGTACTTC.